This T cell receptor (beta chain) was recorded in a study of shared clonotypes between healthy human individuals. Study overall: The cohort had a couple of women and a few men, ages 18 to 49. Study results and limitations: Roughly 5% of naive CD4 clonotypes were shared across four donors. It was the non-shared clonotypes that had lower generation probabilities than clonotypes shared by all four donors.

Produced via immunoSEQ multiplex PCR; TCRdb's table is partial and in-frame only. Here the sample spans about 680,000 clones, under 80% being singletons. The donors were all Caucasian adults (living in Nashville, Tennessee). The V end was cut by 2 bases, the J end by 7 bases, with 12 bases between. Germline CDR1 reads SGHRS; CDR2 reads YFSETQ. The CDR3 length is 13 residues. With regard to this clone: What it binds is unknown.

The specimen sequenced was memory CD4+ T cells sorted from blood. Subset: CD45RA-negative fraction. This receptor was taken from a woman aged 30 to 39 in good health. V gene TRBV5-1 combines with J gene TRBJ1-2, with D uncertain. The CDR3, as DNA: TGCGCCAGCAGCTTAATCCCCGGAGGTGGCTACACCTTC. This gives the protein CASSLIPGGGYTF.